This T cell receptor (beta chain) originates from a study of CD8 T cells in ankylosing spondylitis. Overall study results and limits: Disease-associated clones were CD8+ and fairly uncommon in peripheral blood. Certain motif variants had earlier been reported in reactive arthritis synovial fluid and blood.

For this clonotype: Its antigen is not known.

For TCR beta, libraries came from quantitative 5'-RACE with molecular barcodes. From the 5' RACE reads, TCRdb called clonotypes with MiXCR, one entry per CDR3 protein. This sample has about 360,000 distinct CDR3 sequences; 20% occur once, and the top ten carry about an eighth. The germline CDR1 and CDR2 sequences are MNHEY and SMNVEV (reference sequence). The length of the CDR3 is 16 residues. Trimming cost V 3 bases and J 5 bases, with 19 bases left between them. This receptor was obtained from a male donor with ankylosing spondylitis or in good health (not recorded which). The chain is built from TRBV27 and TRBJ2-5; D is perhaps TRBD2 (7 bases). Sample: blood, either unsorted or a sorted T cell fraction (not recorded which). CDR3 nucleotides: TGTGCCAGCAGTTTTCTGTTGGGGGGGGCGCGGGAGACCCAGTACTTC. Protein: CASSFLLGGARETQYF.